Listed below are T cell receptor beta chains from one sample, sequenced in a study of PD-1 blockade in classical Hodgkin lymphoma. Method: immunoSEQ multiplex PCR; TCRdb's copy keeps in-frame clones and lacks some. The sample records tens of thousands of clones, about 93% being singletons. The specimen was peripheral blood mononuclear cells (PBMCs), collected at baseline. Receptor source: a human donor with classical Hodgkin lymphoma. Both conserved end residues are part of each CDR3. The order of the fields is D gene, V gene, J gene, clone size, CDR3 DNA, CDR3 protein. A D gene is named only where the DNA matches it firmly. Rows give clone size only sometimes, using once, few, many, or a class for an expanded clone.

>.|TRBV4-1|TRBJ2-7|.
TGCGCCAGCAGCCAAGAAGAACCCCAATCCTACGAGCAGTACTTC
CASSQEEPQSYEQYF
>TRBD2|TRBV19|TRBJ2-7|.
TGTGCCAGTAGCTTACCGGCGGGAGCCGAGCAGTACTTC
CASSLPAGAEQYF
>TRBD1|TRBV5-8|TRBJ1-3|.
TGTGCCAGCAGCCACAGGGGGCTTTCTGGAAACACCATATATTTT
CASSHRGLSGNTIYF
>.|TRBV19|TRBJ2-7|.
TGTGCCAGTAGTATAGAACAGGGTGCCTACGAGCAGTACTTC
CASSIEQGAYEQYF
>.|TRBV30|TRBJ2-3|.
TGTGCCTGGATCTCGGGAGTTACGCAGTATTTT
CAWISGVTQYF
>.|TRBV4-1|TRBJ2-1|.
TGCGCCAGCAACATCGGGGCAGGGAAACCCAATGAGCAGTTCTTC
CASNIGAGKPNEQFF
>.|TRBV4-1|TRBJ2-7|.
TGCGCCAGCAGCCAAGAATCCAGTTCTTGGGGCGCTGGTTACGAGCAGTACTTC
CASSQESSSWGAGYEQYF
>.|TRBV11-3|TRBJ2-3|.
TGTGCCAGCAGCTTAGGCATTCTGTCAGATACGCAGTATTTT
CASSLGILSDTQYF
>TRBD1|TRBV6-6|TRBJ2-2|.
TGTGCCAGCAGTACAGGGGACGGGGAGCTGTTTTTT
CASSTGDGELFF
>.|TRBV6-1|TRBJ2-7|.
TGTGCCAGCAGTGAAGCGTTCGTGACGGCTTACGAGCAGTACTTC
CASSEAFVTAYEQYF
>TRBD2|TRBV28|TRBJ2-1|.
TGTGCCCACGGGGTGGAGGTCCGGTGGACTAGCCTCAAATACAATGAGCAGTTCTTC
CAHGVEVRWTSLKYNEQFF
>TRBD2|TRBV5-6|TRBJ2-3|.
TGTGCCAGCAGCTTGGGCGCGGGGGGAAATACGCAGTATTTT
CASSLGAGGNTQYF
>.|TRBV14|TRBJ1-4|.
TGTGCCAGCAGCCGGGGGACGGGTAATGAAAAACTGTTTTTT
CASSRGTGNEKLFF
>TRBD1|TRBV7-2|TRBJ1-2|.
TGTGCCAGCAGCTTAGCGGGGAGACAGGGAGAGTATGGCTACACCTTC
CASSLAGRQGEYGYTF
>TRBD1|TRBV7-8|TRBJ1-2|.
TGTGCCAGCAGCTTAGGCCTGATCAAGGACAGGGTTGGTGGCTACACCTTC
CASSLGLIKDRVGGYTF
>.|TRBV6-5|TRBJ1-3|once
TGTGCCAGCAGTTACTCGCTCTCTGGAAACACCATATATTTT
CASSYSLSGNTIYF
>TRBD1|TRBV27|TRBJ2-5|.
TGTGCCAGCAGTTTATTGACAGGGACCCAAGAGACCCAGTACTTC
CASSLLTGTQETQYF
>TRBD1|TRBV5-1|TRBJ2-7|.
TGCGCCAGCAGCTTGGAACGGGGACAGGGGGAGCAGTACTTC
CASSLERGQGEQYF
>TRBD1|TRBV29-1|TRBJ1-1|.
TGCAGCGTTCGGACAGGTCAGAACACTGAAGCTTTCTTT
CSVRTGQNTEAFF
>TRBD2|TRBV2|TRBJ2-7|.
TGTGCCAGCAGTTATCTAGCGGGAGGGCTATACGAGCAGTACTTC
CASSYLAGGLYEQYF
>TRBD2|TRBV30|TRBJ2-1|.
TGTGCCTGGAGTGCCGGGACTAGCGGCTACAATGAGCAGTTCTTC
CAWSAGTSGYNEQFF
>TRBD1|TRBV28|TRBJ2-7|once
TGTGCCAGCACCATAGGTGGACAGGCCCCTGTGGACGAGCAGTACTTC
CASTIGGQAPVDEQYF
>.|TRBV6-4|TRBJ2-2|.
TGTGCCAGCAGTGACGCACCGACCGGGGAGCTGTTTTTT
CASSDAPTGELFF
>.|TRBV28|TRBJ2-5|.
TGTGCCAGCAGTTCCACCCCACTCTTGGCCCAGTACTTC
CASSSTPLLAQYF
>.|TRBV15|TRBJ2-3|.
TGTGCCACCAGCAGAGATTCCCCCGGGGAAGATACGCAGTATTTT
CATSRDSPGEDTQYF
>.|TRBV5-6|TRBJ1-3|.
TGTGCCAGCAGCTTGGATGCAGGCCCTGGAAACACCATATATTTT
CASSLDAGPGNTIYF
>TRBD1|TRBV27|TRBJ2-7|few
TGTGCCAGCAGTCCGGGACAGGGATTCAACGAGCAGTACTTC
CASSPGQGFNEQYF
>TRBD1|TRBV5-4|TRBJ1-2|.
TGTGCCAGCAGCTTGGCCGATACAGGGGGCGCTTATGGCTACACCTTC
CASSLADTGGAYGYTF
>.|TRBV19|TRBJ1-1|.
TGTGCCAGTAGTATAGTCGCAAATGGGGGTGATGAAGCTTTCTTT
CASSIVANGGDEAFF
>.|TRBV7-8|TRBJ2-7|few
TGTGCCAGCAGCCCCCCGCGGCGAGTAGGCCCCCACGAGCAGTACTTC
CASSPPRRVGPHEQYF
>TRBD2|TRBV2|TRBJ2-1|.
TGTGCCAGTAAAAAGACTAGCGGGGGGGGCAATGAGCAGTTCTTC
CASKKTSGGGNEQFF
>.|TRBV29-1|TRBJ2-5|.
TGCAGCTTCGAGGCGGAGGTTCGGGGAGAGACCCAGTACTTC
CSFEAEVRGETQYF
>.|TRBV27|TRBJ2-3|.
TGTGCCAGCAGTTTGGACCTCCCCTCGGAGGGAAGAGATACGCAGTATTTT
CASSLDLPSEGRDTQYF
>.|TRBV2|TRBJ2-1|.
TGTGCCAGCAGTGAATCGGGGGAGTACAATGAGCAGTTCTTC
CASSESGEYNEQFF
>.|TRBV18|TRBJ1-2|.
TGTGCCAGCTCACCGGGACCATATTTTTCCTATGGCTACACCTTC
CASSPGPYFSYGYTF
>.|TRBV7-6|TRBJ2-7|.
TGTGCCAGCAGCTCCCCGAGGGACAACTCCTACGAGCAGTACTTC
CASSSPRDNSYEQYF
>.|TRBV6-6|TRBJ2-7|.
TGTGCCAGCAGTTACTCCGACAGCCTCCAGCGGTACGAGCAGTACTTC
CASSYSDSLQRYEQYF
>.|TRBV6-5|TRBJ2-1|.
TGTGCCAGCAGTTACTACGGTGGAGAGTACAATGAGCAGTTCTTC
CASSYYGGEYNEQFF
>TRBD1|TRBV7-8|TRBJ1-2|.
TGTGCCAGCAGCTTAAAGGGCCAGGGGGCTCTCGATGGCTACACCTTC
CASSLKGQGALDGYTF
>TRBD2|TRBV9|TRBJ2-1|.
TGTGCCAGCAGCGTAGGACTAGCGGGAGATTTCAATGAGCAGTTCTTC
CASSVGLAGDFNEQFF
>TRBD1|TRBV18|TRBJ1-5|.
TGTGCCAGCTCACCACGGACAGGGGAGAAGCCCCAGCATTTT
CASSPRTGEKPQHF
>TRBD2|TRBV7-7|TRBJ2-3|.
TGTGCCAGCAGCCCGGGGGGGGCGGGAGATACGCAGTATTTT
CASSPGGAGDTQYF
>.|TRBV10-3|TRBJ2-3|.
TGTGCCATCAGCGAAGCGGGCGTTGCAGATACGCAGTATTTT
CAISEAGVADTQYF
>.|TRBV9|TRBJ1-1|.
TGTGTCAGCAGCTCGGACCGAGAGATGAGGTGGACTGAAGCTTTCTTT
CVSSSDREMRWTEAFF
>.|TRBV27|TRBJ2-7|few
TGTGCCAGCAGTCCATACGGCGGTCGCTACGAGCAGTACTTC
CASSPYGGRYEQYF
>.|TRBV27|TRBJ1-1|.
TGTGCCAGCAGAACAGCTACTGAAGCTTTCTTT
CASRTATEAFF
>.|TRBV7-9|TRBJ1-2|.
TGTGCCAGCAGCTCCCCACTGGAGGACTTCTATGGCTACACCTTC
CASSSPLEDFYGYTF
>.|TRBV28|TRBJ1-1|.
TGTGCCAGCAACCCCTCCGAGTTGGCAGAAGCTTTCTTT
CASNPSELAEAFF
>.|TRBV7-8|TRBJ2-2|.
TGTGCCAGCAGCTTGCGAGGGGGGGCGAACACCGGGGAGCTGTTTTTT
CASSLRGGANTGELFF
>.|TRBV5-4|TRBJ1-4|.
TGTGCCAGCAGCTTGGTTGGGGCAGCTAATGAAAAACTGTTTTTT
CASSLVGAANEKLFF
>.|TRBV6-5|TRBJ2-3|.
TGTGCCAGCAGGAGGACGGGAGATACGCAGTATTTT
CASRRTGDTQYF
>.|TRBV10-3|TRBJ1-3|.
TGTGCCATCAGTGAGTCGAAAGGCGACGGTGGAAACACCATATATTTT
CAISESKGDGGNTIYF
>TRBD2|TRBV28|TRBJ2-7|.
TGTGCCAGCAGTTTATTGCGGGTAAACACGGGACTAGCCAACGAGCAGTACTTC
CASSLLRVNTGLANEQYF